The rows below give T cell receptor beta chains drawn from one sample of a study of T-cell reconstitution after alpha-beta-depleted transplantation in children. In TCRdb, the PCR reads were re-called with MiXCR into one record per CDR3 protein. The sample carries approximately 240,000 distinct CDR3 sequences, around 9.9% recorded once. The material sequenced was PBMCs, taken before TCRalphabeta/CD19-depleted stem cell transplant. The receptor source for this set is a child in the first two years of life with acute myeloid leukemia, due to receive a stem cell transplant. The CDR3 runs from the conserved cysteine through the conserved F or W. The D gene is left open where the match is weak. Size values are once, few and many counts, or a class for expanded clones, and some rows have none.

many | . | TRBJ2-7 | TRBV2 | TGTGCCAGCAAAGGGGACGCCTACTCCTACGAGCAGTACTTC | CASKGDAYSYEQYF
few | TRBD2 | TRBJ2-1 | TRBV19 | TGTGCCAGTAGTATGGGACTAAACTCTTACAATGAGCAGTTCTTC | CASSMGLNSYNEQFF
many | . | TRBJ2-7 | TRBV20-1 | TGCAGTGCCCGCCCCCCGACAGAAACCTACGAGCAGTACTTC | CSARPPTETYEQYF
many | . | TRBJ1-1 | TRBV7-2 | TGTGCCAGCAGCTTAATGAGGGACACTGAAGCTTTCTTT | CASSLMRDTEAFF
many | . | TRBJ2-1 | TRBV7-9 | TGTGCCAGCAGCTTCACCTCTGCGTGGGCTTACAATGAGCAGTTCTTC | CASSFTSAWAYNEQFF
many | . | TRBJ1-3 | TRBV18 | TGTGCCAGCTCACCGCTCAGGGACATTAACACCATATATTTT | CASSPLRDINTIYF
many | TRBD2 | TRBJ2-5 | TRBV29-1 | TGCAGCGTTGTGGGACTAGCGGGAGGGGAGACCCAGTACTTC | CSVVGLAGGETQYF
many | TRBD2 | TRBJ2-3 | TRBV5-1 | TGCGCCAGCAGCTTGGCCCTAGCGGATATCAACACAGATACGCAGTATTTT | CASSLALADINTDTQYF
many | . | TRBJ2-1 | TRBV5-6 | TGTGCCAGCAGCTTGGAGGGGCCTATTCCTTTTATCAATGAGCAGTTCTTC | CASSLEGPIPFINEQFF
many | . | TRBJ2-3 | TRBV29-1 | TGCAGCGTTGACGGGCTAGGCACAGATACGCAGTATTTT | CSVDGLGTDTQYF
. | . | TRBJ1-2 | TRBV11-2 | TGTGCCAGCAGCACCTACAGGGCTGGCTACACCTTC | CASSTYRAGYTF
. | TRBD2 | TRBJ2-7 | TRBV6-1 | TGTGCCAGCAGCTTTTTACTAGCGGGAGAGTCCTACGAGCAGTACTTC | CASSFLLAGESYEQYF
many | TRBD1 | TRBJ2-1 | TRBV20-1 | TGCAGTGCTAGTTCTCCGGGACAGGGTTACAATGAGCAGTTCTTC | CSASSPGQGYNEQFF
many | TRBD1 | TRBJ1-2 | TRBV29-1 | TGCAGCGTTGAAGGGGAACGACAGGGTTTTTATGGCTACACCTTC | CSVEGERQGFYGYTF
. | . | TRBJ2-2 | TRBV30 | TGTGCCTCAAGCCCGACGCGGAACACCGGGGAGCTGTTTTTT | CASSPTRNTGELFF
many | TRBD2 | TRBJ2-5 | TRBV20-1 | TGCAGTGCTAGAGAACTAGCGGGAGTGGAGACCCAGTACTTC | CSARELAGVETQYF
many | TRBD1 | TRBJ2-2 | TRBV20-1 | TGCAGTGCTACTAACCGGGACAGGGTTGTCACCGGGGAGCTGTTTTTT | CSATNRDRVVTGELFF
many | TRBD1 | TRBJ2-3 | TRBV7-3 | TGTGCCAGCAGCTTGACAGGGGGCACAGATACGCAGTATTTT | CASSLTGGTDTQYF
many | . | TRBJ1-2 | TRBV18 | TGTGCCAGCTCCCTCGATCCCTATGGCTACACCTTC | CASSLDPYGYTF
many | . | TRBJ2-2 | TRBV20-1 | TGCAGTGCTAGTTCTGTTAACACCGGGGAGCTGTTTTTT | CSASSVNTGELFF
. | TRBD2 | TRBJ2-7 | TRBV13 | TGTGCCAGCAGCCGAGCTAGCGGGAGCTCCTACGAGCAGTACTTC | CASSRASGSSYEQYF
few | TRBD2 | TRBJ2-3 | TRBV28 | TGTGCCAGCAGAGTCTTAGCGGGAGGCACCACAGATACGCAGTATTTT | CASRVLAGGTTDTQYF
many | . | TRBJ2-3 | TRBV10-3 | TGTGCCACCACGGGACAAAGCACAGATACGCAGTATTTT | CATTGQSTDTQYF
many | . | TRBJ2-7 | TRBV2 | TGTGCCAGCAGTGAAGTCGCTAGCGACTCCTACGAGCAGTACTTC | CASSEVASDSYEQYF
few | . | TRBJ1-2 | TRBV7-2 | TGTGCCAGCAGCTACCTCAGGGATGGCTACACCTTC | CASSYLRDGYTF
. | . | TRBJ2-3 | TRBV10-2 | TGCGCCTGCAGTGAAAGGGACACGCAGTATTTT | CACSERDTQYF
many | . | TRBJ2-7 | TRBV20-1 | TGCAGTGCTCTCTTCGGGCAGGAGGCAAACGAGCAGTACTTC | CSALFGQEANEQYF
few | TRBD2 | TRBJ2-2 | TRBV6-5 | TGTGCCAGCAGTTACACTAGCGGGAGGGCCACCGGGGAGCTGTTTTTT | CASSYTSGRATGELFF
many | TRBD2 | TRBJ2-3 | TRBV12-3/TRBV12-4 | TGTGCCAGCAGTTTGGGACAGACTAGCGGGAGGGCAGATACGCAGTATTTT | CASSLGQTSGRADTQYF
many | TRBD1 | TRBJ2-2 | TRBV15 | TGTGCCACCAGCGCGCGGACAGGGGGAAACACCGGGGAGCTGTTTTTT | CATSARTGGNTGELFF
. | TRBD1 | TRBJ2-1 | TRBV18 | TGTGCCAGCTCACGAAACTTCCAGGGGGCATCCTACAATGAGCAGTTCTTC | CASSRNFQGASYNEQFF
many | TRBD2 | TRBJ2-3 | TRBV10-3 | TGTGCCATCTCCTGGGACTGGGAGGGAACAGATACGCAGTATTTT | CAISWDWEGTDTQYF
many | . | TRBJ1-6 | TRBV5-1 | TGCGCCAGCAGCTTGGAAGGGGCCCTCCACTTT | CASSLEGALHF
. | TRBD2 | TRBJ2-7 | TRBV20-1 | TGCAGTGCTAACCCCACTATAAGCGGGGACTACGAGCAGTACTTC | CSANPTISGDYEQYF
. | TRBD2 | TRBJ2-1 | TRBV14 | TGTGCCAGCAGCCAAGGAGCGGGAGGCGGCCGAATTTACAATGAGCAGTTCTTC | CASSQGAGGGRIYNEQFF
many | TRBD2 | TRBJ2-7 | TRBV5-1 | TGCGCCAGCAGCACGGGACTAGCCTACGAGCAGTACTTC | CASSTGLAYEQYF
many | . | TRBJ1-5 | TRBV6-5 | TGTGCCAGCAGTTACGGGAGCGGAGGTCAGCCCCAGCATTTT | CASSYGSGGQPQHF
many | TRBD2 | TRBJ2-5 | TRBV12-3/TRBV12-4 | TGTGCCAGCAGTTTAGCCCGGGTAGCGGGAGGAATTGGAGAGACCCAGTACTTC | CASSLARVAGGIGETQYF
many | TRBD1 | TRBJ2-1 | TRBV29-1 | TGCAGCATCCTCGGACAGGGTAATGAGCAGTTCTTC | CSILGQGNEQFF
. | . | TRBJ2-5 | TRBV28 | TGTGCCAGCAGTTTAGGGGGGACCACTCAAGAGACCCAGTACTTC | CASSLGGTTQETQYF
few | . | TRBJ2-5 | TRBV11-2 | TGTGCCAGCAGCCCAGAGCATAGCCGCCAAGAGACCCAGTACTTC | CASSPEHSRQETQYF